This TCR beta chain was recorded in a study of shared clonotypes between healthy human individuals. The material for each subset, its genomic DNA, was split evenly across several immunoSEQ plates. Original processing notes: ImmunoSEQ gave junction-only sequences without quality scores, so filtering differed. This table comes from immunoSEQ multiplex PCR, and its TCRdb copy is limited to in-frame clones, with some not included. V and J calls and clone size are as listed in that table; D and trimming were resolved from the DNA. The profile covers hundreds of thousands of clones, with 95% to 96% appearing a single time and roughly 0.1% taken by the ten largest. Overall study results and limits: Generally, naive subsets (rather than memory subsets) showed larger estimated richness.

For this clone: Its specificity is not known.

Naive CD8 cells were CD45RO-negative, positively selected for CCR7, excluding terminally differentiated effector memory CD45RA+ cells. This receptor was obtained from a woman aged 25 to 45 in good health. Specimen: naive CD8+ T cells sorted from blood.

Written as DNA, the CDR3 is TGTGCCAGCAGCGCGGGGGGTTCAGAGACCCAGTACTTC. Translation gives CASSAGGSETQYF. The chain recombines TRBV9 with TRBJ2-5, with TRBD2 identical over 7 bases. The CDR3 extends over 13 amino acids. CDR1 is SGDLS, CDR2 YYNGEE, per germline. The V gene end was trimmed by 3 bases and the J gene end by 4 bases; junction bases not matched to a gene: 3.